This T cell receptor beta chain was identified during a study of blood T cell repertoires in COVID-19. For the study at large: COVID-19 samples, acute and convalescent, were from the United States, Italy and Spain. PBMCs, B-cell-depleted T cells, or T cells provided the cDNA or gDNA that made up the material.

The CDR3 runs to 14 residues. Germline CDR1 is LGHNA and CDR2 is YSLEER. V dropped 3 bases and J dropped 8 bases, with 16 bases sitting between them. Per the authors' pipeline: Using reference gene primer amplification, nucleated cell counts were estimated. Assay: immunoSEQ multiplex PCR; the TCRdb copy retains only in-frame clones and omits some. That table furnishes V, J and clone size, whereas the DNA furnished D and trimming. Of about 180,000 clones listed, roughly 78% are singletons. The V call is TRBV4-3, the J call TRBJ1-2; tentative D call: TRBD1 (6 bases). Sequencing used peripheral blood. The TCR originated in a man in his sixties or seventies with active or convalescent COVID-19. The CDR3 sequence is CASSHQTGMEGYTF. The CDR3 DNA reads TGCGCCAGCAGCCACCAAACAGGGATGGAGGGCTACACCTTC.